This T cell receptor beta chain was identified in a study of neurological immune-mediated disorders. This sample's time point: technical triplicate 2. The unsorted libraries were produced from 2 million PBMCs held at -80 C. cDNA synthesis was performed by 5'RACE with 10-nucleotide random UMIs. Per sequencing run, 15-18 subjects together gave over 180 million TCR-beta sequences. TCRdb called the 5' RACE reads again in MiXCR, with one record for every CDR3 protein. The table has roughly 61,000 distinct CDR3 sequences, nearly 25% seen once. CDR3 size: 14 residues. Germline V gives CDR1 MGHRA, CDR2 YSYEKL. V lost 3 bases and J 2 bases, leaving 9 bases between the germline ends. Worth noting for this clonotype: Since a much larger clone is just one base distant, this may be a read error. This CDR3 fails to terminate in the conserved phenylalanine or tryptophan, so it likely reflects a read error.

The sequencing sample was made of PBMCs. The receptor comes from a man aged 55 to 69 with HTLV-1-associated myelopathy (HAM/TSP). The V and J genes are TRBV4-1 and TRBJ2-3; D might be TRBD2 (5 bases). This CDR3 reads CASSHLSDTDTQYL. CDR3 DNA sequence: TGCGCCAGCAGCCACCTTAGCGACACAGATACGCAGTATTTG.